What follows describes a single T cell receptor (beta chain). Original processing notes: Quantification of nucleated cells was approximated via reference gene primer amplification. Here immunoSEQ multiplex PCR was the method, and the copy in TCRdb shows in-frame clones only, minus some. That table gives V, J and clone size, and the DNA gave D and trimming. The sample carries around 290,000 clones, about 90% recorded once. The data stem from a study of blood T cell repertoires in COVID-19. Looking at the study overall: Material from acute and convalescent COVID-19 was sourced from the United States, Italy and Spain. Sample material is recorded as cDNA or gDNA derived from T cells, B-cell-depleted T cells, or PBMCs.

Germline V lookup: CDR1 MDHEN, CDR2 SYDVKM. Germline trimming cut 5 bases from V and 3 bases from J; bases unmatched to any gene: 9. The CDR3 is made up of 15 amino acids. The sequencing input was peripheral blood. The sequence came from a woman aged 50 to 60 who had recovered from COVID-19. The chain has TRBV28 and TRBJ2-7; 8 bases fit TRBD2. This chain's CDR3 is CASSPSGGEFYEQYF. CDR3 DNA: TGTGCCAGCAGTCCCTCCGGGGGGGAGTTCTACGAGCAGTACTTC.